This T cell receptor beta chain was obtained from a study of beta chain features in type 1 diabetes. The whole isolated RNA underwent reverse transcription, so sequencing captured expressed TCRB transcripts. Only in-frame clones appear in the TCRdb table, and some are missing; sequencing was by immunoSEQ multiplex PCR. The table has roughly 150,000 clones, approximately 9% seen once. The sample consisted of central memory CD4+ T cells from blood. This TCR was recovered from a woman aged 18-29 years in good health.

The CDR3 loop is CASSHPLPMTQYF. CDR3 nucleotide sequence: TGTGCCAGCAGCCACCCACTCCCTATGACCCAGTACTTC. The rearrangement uses TRBV11-2 and TRBJ2-5, with D unresolved. The CDR3 is 13 residues long. CDR1 and CDR2 from the germline V gene are SGHAT and FQNNGV. V was shortened by 5 bases and J by 7 bases, with 14 bases between the two germline ends.